This T cell receptor (beta chain) is drawn from a study of T cell repertoires in cytomegalovirus infection. About the research overall: CMV epitopes that were recently identified and HLA-C-restricted were used alongside well-studied HLA-B-restricted ones. Through public TCR beta signatures, both CMV infection and matching HLA type were indicated. Study results and limitations: Individuals carrying CMV plus the relevant HLA were identified by cumulative frequency of public TCR beta families. HLA-C-restricted TCR beta clonotypes specific for CMV led the ex vivo response.

TCRdb reprocessed the reads via MiXCR and lists one record per CDR3 protein. The table has 100,000 or so distinct CDR3 sequences, under 50% seen once. This clonotype was observed at least ten times. What it binds is not known. This CDR3 comprises 14 residues. The germline CDR1 and CDR2 sequences are SGHNT and YYREEE (reference sequence). Germline trimming cut 3 bases from V and 7 bases from J; bases unmatched to any gene: 4. This clonotype was obtained from a human donor in good health (CMV status not recorded). Some clones in this sample may be carry-over from other donors' samples. The material sequenced was CD8+ T cells from cultured PBMCs, taken from culture after CMV antigen stimulation. J is TRBJ2-1 and V is TRBV5-4; 10 bases align to TRBD2. CDR3 sequence (DNA): TGTGCCAGCAGCTCTAGCGGGGGCCTAAATGAGCAGTTCTTC. As protein: CASSSSGGLNEQFF.